Presented here are 6 T cell receptor beta chains from one specimen sequenced in a study of CD8 T cells in ankylosing spondylitis. Each CDR3 protein is one row after TCRdb ran MiXCR on the 5' RACE reads. This sample has roughly 40,000 distinct CDR3 sequences; 11% occur once, and the top ten carry roughly 1.3%. Sequencing input: blood, either unsorted or a sorted T cell fraction (not recorded which). These receptors all come from a male donor with ankylosing spondylitis or in good health (not recorded which).

This clonotype was detected ten times or more. The chain carries TRBV6-5 and TRBJ2-7; D possibly corresponds to TRBD1 (6 bases). Germline CDR1 reads MNHEY; CDR2 reads SVGAGI. This CDR3 comprises 16 residues. V lost 0 bases and J lost 0, with 12 bases in between. CDR3 sequence (DNA): TGTGCCAGCAGTTACTCAGGTCAGGGGAACTCCTACGAGCAGTACTTC. This gives the protein CASSYSGQGNSYEQYF.

This clonotype was found many times. The chain combines TRBV5-1 with TRBJ2-3; a possible D gene is TRBD2 (6 bases). Trimming left V 2 bases short and J 6 bases short, with 19 bases between. The CDR3 consists of 16 residues. Looked up from germline, CDR1 is SGHRS and CDR2 is YFSETQ. CDR3 protein: CASSFELAGTWDTQYF. For the CDR3, the DNA is TGCGCCAGCAGCTTTGAGTTGGCGGGGACGTGGGATACGCAGTATTTT.

This clonotype has ten or more counts. This rearrangement joins TRBV20-1 to TRBJ2-1, with a weak D call TRBD1 (6 bases). The CDR3 loop spans 15 amino acids. V was pared by 4 bases and J by 0 bases, with 13 bases between. Per the germline V gene, CDR1 is DFQATT and CDR2 is SNEGSKA (reference sequence). The CDR3 region has the DNA TGCAGTGCTACAAAACAGGGTCCCTCCTACAATGAGCAGTTCTTC. This codes for CSATKQGPSYNEQFF.

V gene TRBV10-3 combines with J gene TRBJ1-4; TRBD1 is a possible D gene (5 bases). From germline, CDR1 is ENHRY and CDR2 SYGVKD. The CDR3 covers 15 residues. V lost 0 bases to trimming and J lost 8 bases, with 13 bases between them. For the CDR3, the DNA is TGTGCCATCAGTGAGTCAGGGGTGATCATGGAAAAACTGTTTTTT. Protein: CAISESGVIMEKLFF.

With regard to this clonotype: Possible read error: a much larger clone is one base away. The rearrangement uses TRBV18 and TRBJ2-1, with 11 bases aligning to TRBD2. The CDR3 loop spans 17 amino acids. In germline, CDR1 is KGHSH, CDR2 LQKENI. The CDR3 loop is CASSPTSGASSYNEQIF. The CDR3 DNA reads TGTGCCAGCTCGCCGACTAGCGGGGCAAGCTCCTACAATGAGCAGATCTTC.

This clonotype was picked up many times. The chain is built from TRBV9 and TRBJ2-5; TRBD2 matches at 7 bases. V dropped 0 bases and J dropped 5; count of bases not matched to a gene: 7. The CDR3 is made up of 15 amino acids. The germline gives CDR1 SGDLS, CDR2 YYNGEE. The chain's CDR3 is CASSVESAGRETQYF. In DNA form, the CDR3 reads TGTGCCAGCAGCGTAGAGTCAGCGGGGCGTGAGACCCAGTACTTC. Together with reference TRBV9 and TRBJ2-5, the CDR3 gives the full variable domain: DSGVTQTPKHLITATGQRVTLRCSPRSGDLSVYWYQQSLDQGLQFLIQYYNGEERAKGNILERFSAQQFPDLHSELNLSSLELGDSALYFCASSVESAGRETQYFGPGTRLLVL.